One sample yielded the 27 T cell receptor beta chains listed below, sequenced in a study of blood T cell repertoires in COVID-19. Produced via immunoSEQ multiplex PCR; TCRdb's table is partial and in-frame only. The top ten hold approximately 2.9% of the sample, which has 160,000 or so clones, more than 80% seen once. The source material was peripheral blood. The receptors shown here come from a man between 60 and 75 years old with acute or convalescent COVID-19.

This chain links TRBV6-4 with TRBJ1-2; 9 bases align to TRBD1. From germline, CDR1 is MRHNA and CDR2 SNTAGT. This CDR3 region has 18 residues. V lost 8 bases and J lost 7; bases outside the gene matches: 23. CDR3 residues: CASETTRDRAHQVGGYTF. DNA of the CDR3: TGTGCCAGCGAAACTACCCGGGACAGGGCTCATCAGGTTGGTGGCTACACCTTC.

The chain recombines TRBV5-6 with TRBJ2-2, with 12 nucleotides matching TRBD2. This CDR3 is 16 amino acids long. After removal of 4 bases from V and 1 base from J, the junction contained 2 bases not matched to a gene. Germline V lookup: CDR1 SGHDT, CDR2 YYEEEE. CDR3 in amino acids: CASSQTSGGNTGELFF. The CDR3 nucleotides read TGTGCCAGCAGCCAGACTAGCGGGGGGAACACCGGGGAGCTGTTTTTT.

The V gene is TRBV5-4, the J gene TRBJ2-1; perhaps TRBD2 as D (6 bases). Between the trimmed V and J ends, which lost 3 bases and 0 bases, there was a span of 10 bases. This CDR3 spans 15 amino acids. The V gene's germline CDR1 is SGHNT and CDR2 YYREEE (reference sequence). CDR3 nucleotides: TGTGCCAGCAGCTCTGCGGGGAGCTCCTACAATGAGCAGTTCTTC. Protein product: CASSSAGSSYNEQFF.

This clone was seen only once. The rearrangement joins TRBV5-1 to TRBJ2-2; TRBD2 aligns across 7 bases. V trimming: 4 bases; J trimming: 4 bases; junction bases outside the gene matches: 4. CDR1 and CDR2 (germline): SGHRS, YFSETQ. CDR3 length equals 14 residues. CDR3 bases: TGCGCCAGCAGCGCGGGGGTCTTCACCGGGGAGCTGTTTTTT. This sequence encodes CASSAGVFTGELFF.

This chain joins TRBV7-8 and TRBJ1-1; D remains unclear. This CDR3 has 14 amino acids. Trimming took off 1 base at V and 5 bases at J, with 11 bases between the two ends. In germline, CDR1 is SGHVS, CDR2 FQNEAQ. The CDR3 sequence is CASSLVGQRTEAFF. The CDR3 region has the DNA TGTGCCAGCAGCTTAGTGGGTCAGCGAACTGAAGCTTTCTTT.

V usage is TRBV20-1 and J usage is TRBJ2-1; 9 nucleotides line up with TRBD2. This CDR3 comprises 16 residues. Germline V gives CDR1 DFQATT, CDR2 SNEGSKA (reference sequence). Germline trimming cut 3 bases from V and 1 base from J; bases unmatched to any gene: 7. The CDR3 sequence is CSASVSGGSSYNEQFF. The CDR3 DNA sequence: TGCAGTGCTAGTGTCAGCGGGGGGTCATCCTACAATGAGCAGTTCTTC.

The chain has TRBV20-1 and TRBJ1-2; D is unresolved. The CDR3 contains 9 residues. Germline CDR1 DFQATT, CDR2 SNEGSKA (reference sequence). Trimming removed 8 bases from V and 5 bases from J, with 6 bases in between. CDR3 amino acids: CSPLYGYTF. DNA of the CDR3: TGCAGTCCTCTATATGGCTACACCTTC.

V gene TRBV9 combines with J gene TRBJ2-1; D unresolved. Trimming pared 3 bases from V and 3 bases from J, leaving 10 bases between. CDR3 size: 14 residues. The V gene's germline CDR1 is SGDLS and CDR2 YYNGEE. The DNA for the CDR3 is TGTGCCAGCAGCGGTTCCGGGTTCTACAATGAGCAGTTCTTC. Translating it yields CASSGSGFYNEQFF.

The CDR3 DNA sequence: TGTGCCAGCAGCCAAGATCTAGCGGGGGTTAGGCAAGAGACCCAGTACTTC. Its protein is CASSQDLAGVRQETQYF. V is TRBV4-2 and J is TRBJ2-5; 10 bases match TRBD2. The V and J ends lost 0 bases and 2 bases, in that order; junction bases with no gene match: 6. Looked up from germline, CDR1 is LGHNA and CDR2 is YNFKEQ. The CDR3 is 17 amino acids.

The CDR3: CASSPELSYGYTF. CDR3 bases: TGTGCCAGCAGCCCTGAATTGAGCTATGGCTACACCTTC. V and J are TRBV11-2 and TRBJ1-2; D call uncertain. In germline, CDR1 is SGHAT, CDR2 FQNNGV. Between the trimmed V and J ends, which lost 5 bases and 4 bases, there was a span of 11 bases. This CDR3 has 13 residues.

The chain recombines TRBV13 with TRBJ1-4; 8 bases match TRBD1. Trimming removed 2 bases from V and 7 bases from J; junction bases left unmatched: 3. Germline-derived CDR1 and CDR2 are PRHDT and FYEKMQ (reference sequence). This CDR3 contains 14 residues. CDR3 sequence (DNA): TGTGCCAGCAGCTTAAGTGGGACAGGTGAAAAACTGTTTTTT. Translated, it gives CASSLSGTGEKLFF.

CDR3 loop: CASSDLNTGELFF. Written as DNA, the CDR3 is TGCGCCAGCAGCGACTTGAACACCGGGGAGCTGTTTTTT. V and J are TRBV5-1 and TRBJ2-2; D not certain. This CDR3 region has 13 residues. Per the germline V gene, CDR1 is SGHRS and CDR2 is YFSETQ. Trimming took off 4 bases at V and 1 base at J, with 5 bases between the two ends.

There are a few counts of this clone. The rearrangement uses TRBV9 and TRBJ2-1; TRBD2 aligns across 10 bases. V was pared by 4 bases and J by 11 bases, with 9 bases of the junction left unmatched. The CDR3 is 14 amino acids. In germline, CDR1 is SGDLS, CDR2 YYNGEE. The CDR3 loop is CASSQERGGLKQFF. The CDR3 bases are TGTGCCAGCAGCCAAGAGCGGGGGGGTTTGAAGCAGTTCTTC.

The V gene is TRBV18, the J gene TRBJ2-7, with 10 bases matching TRBD1. Germline CDR1 reads KGHSH; CDR2 reads LQKENI. The ends lost 3 bases at V and 7 bases at J; junction bases unmatched: 6. The CDR3 consists of 14 residues. The CDR3: CASSPRDRGGEQYF. CDR3 DNA: TGTGCCAGCTCACCCCGGGACAGGGGAGGGGAGCAGTACTTC.

This chain joins TRBV4-1 and TRBJ2-4, with a possible D match to TRBD2 (6 bases). V dropped 9 bases and J dropped 9 bases, with 27 bases sitting between them. The germline V gene has CDR1 MGHRA and CDR2 YSYEKL. The CDR3 length is 16 residues. The CDR3 here is CARTNRELPPQGIQYF. In DNA, the CDR3 is TGCGCCAGAACAAACCGGGAGCTACCCCCTCAAGGCATTCAGTACTTC.

This clone was recorded only once. The gene calls are TRBV9 and TRBJ2-2, with a weak D call TRBD1 (5 bases). The length of the CDR3 is 17 residues. Deletions cut 4 bases from V and 0 bases from J, with 16 bases between. Germline V gene lookup returns CDR1 SGDLS and CDR2 YYNGEE. CDR3 region: CASSPRLQAANTGELFF. The CDR3, as DNA: TGTGCCAGCAGCCCCCGGTTACAGGCCGCGAACACCGGGGAGCTGTTTTTT.

The rearrangement uses TRBV18 and TRBJ1-2; D gene uncertain. V was shortened by 3 bases and J by 1 base, with 6 bases between the two germline ends. Germline-derived CDR1 and CDR2 are KGHSH and LQKENI. The CDR3 length is 13 residues. The CDR3 DNA reads as TGTGCCAGCTCACCGTCCAGTAACTATGGCTACACCTTC. Translation: CASSPSSNYGYTF.

The genes are TRBV5-6 and TRBJ1-4; tentative D call: TRBD1 (6 bases). V shed 7 bases and J shed 5 bases, with 21 bases lying between them. Germline V lookup: CDR1 SGHDT, CDR2 YYEEEE. This CDR3 region has 16 residues. The CDR3: CASHGYSGTKNEKLFF. The CDR3, as DNA: TGTGCCAGCCATGGTTACTCCGGGACAAAGAATGAAAAACTGTTTTTT.

The chain uses TRBV13 and TRBJ1-3; no definite D call. Germline CDR1 and CDR2: PRHDT and FYEKMQ (reference sequence). V was pared by 1 base and J by 8 bases, with 21 bases between. This CDR3 has 17 amino acids. CDR3 coding DNA: TGTGCCAGCAGCTTAGCGTTCGGCGCAGGCCTGCCGGACACCATATATTTT. Translation gives CASSLAFGAGLPDTIYF.

V gene TRBV5-1 combines with J gene TRBJ2-7; D might be TRBD2 (6 bases). The V gene's germline CDR1 is SGHRS and CDR2 YFSETQ. This CDR3 region has 14 residues. Deletions cut 0 bases from V and 6 bases from J, with 13 bases between. The CDR3 protein is CASSLGSQRAEQYF. In nucleotides, the CDR3 is TGCGCCAGCAGCTTGGGTAGCCAGCGGGCCGAGCAGTACTTC.

The V and J genes are TRBV25-1 and TRBJ1-1, with 9 bases that match TRBD1. CDR3 length equals 14 residues. Germline CDR1 MGHDK, CDR2 SYGVNS. V shed 5 bases and J 7 bases; nucleotides not matched to a gene: 8. CDR3 amino acids: CASSNPGTGSEAFF. The CDR3 bases are TGTGCCAGCAGTAACCCCGGGACAGGGAGTGAAGCTTTCTTT.

This chain connects TRBV5-1 to TRBJ2-6; tentative D call: TRBD1 (5 bases). The CDR3 length is 15 residues. V was trimmed by 0 bases and J by 4 bases, leaving 8 bases between them. Per germline, CDR1 SGHRS and CDR2 YFSETQ. The CDR3 nucleotides are TGCGCCAGCAGCTTGGCAGGGCCAGGGGCCAACGTCCTGACTTTC. It codes for CASSLAGPGANVLTF.

The CDR3 DNA reads TGTGCCACCGCCCACCTGGACAGAACCACTGAAGCTTTCTTT. As protein: CATAHLDRTTEAFF. This chain uses TRBV19 with TRBJ1-1; a possible D gene is TRBD1 (6 bases). With 10 bases removed from V and 4 bases from J, the gap between germline ends came to 19 bases. Germline-derived CDR1 and CDR2 are LNHDA and SQIVND (reference sequence). This CDR3 contains 14 residues. Full variable domain (outside the CDR3, taken from reference TRBV19 and TRBJ1-1): DGGITQSPKYLFRKEGQNVTLSCEQNLNHDAMYWYRQDPGQGLRLIYYSQIVNDFQKGDIAEGYSVSREKKESFPLTVTSAQKNPTAFYLCATAHLDRTTEAFFGQGTRLTVV.

The chain employs TRBV11-3 and TRBJ2-7; no definite D call. Germline CDR1 SGHNT, CDR2 YENEEA. V gave up 1 base and J gave up 1 base, with 8 bases separating them. The CDR3 runs 14 residues. CDR3 coding DNA: TGTGCCAGCAGCTTAGCGGTCGGTTCCTACGAGCAGTACTTC. This translates into CASSLAVGSYEQYF.

The chain combines TRBV3-1 (or the pseudogene TRBV3-2) with TRBJ2-1; TRBD1 matches 8 bases. CDR1 LGHDT and CDR2 YNNKEL come from the germline V gene (reference sequence). The CDR3 runs 15 residues. V lost 2 bases and J lost 4; bases outside the gene matches: 4. CDR3 DNA: TGTGCCAGCAGCCAACAGGGGGCCGTTTACAATGAGCAGTTCTTC. Residues: CASSQQGAVYNEQFF.

This CDR3 reads CASSSTGYAEKLFF. CDR3 DNA sequence: TGTGCCAGCAGCTCGACGGGTTATGCTGAAAAACTGTTTTTT. This chain connects TRBV7-2 to TRBJ1-4; D remains ambiguous. Trimming stripped 4 bases from V and 7 bases from J, with 13 bases between. The CDR3 covers 14 residues. Germline V lookup: CDR1 SGHTA, CDR2 FQGNSA.

The V gene is TRBV7-9, the J gene TRBJ2-2, with unresolved D. The CDR3 covers 14 residues. V dropped 1 base and J dropped 4 bases, with 7 bases sitting between them. The germline V gene has CDR1 SEHNR and CDR2 FQNEAQ (reference sequence). Here the CDR3 DNA reads TGTGCCAGCAGCTTAGTCCTCAGCACCGGGGAGCTGTTTTTT. It yields the protein CASSLVLSTGELFF.